The present T cell receptor (beta chain) was sequenced within a study of neurological immune-mediated disorders. Study-level findings and limits: Neither clinical nor MRI features were found to be associated with the multiple sclerosis repertoire cluster.

TCRdb recomputed calls from the 5' RACE reads with MiXCR, one row per CDR3 protein. The repertoire holds some 57,000 distinct CDR3 sequences, with roughly 3.5% as singletons. Germline V CDR1 and CDR2: KGHSH, LQKENI. V gave up 0 bases and J gave up 7 bases; unmatched junction bases: 11. The CDR3 runs to 17 residues. This clonotype was observed a handful of times. Its target is not known. The chain couples TRBV18 to TRBJ2-1; 8 bases line up with TRBD2. The sequenced sample consisted of PBMCs. The receptor comes from a woman aged 55 to 70 with multiple sclerosis. The CDR3 DNA reads TGTGCCAGCTCACCACCGCTCTCCGGGAGGGGTAGGAATGAGCAGTTCTTC. Residues: CASSPPLSGRGRNEQFF.